Listed here are 19 T cell receptor beta chains from one sample, sequenced in a study of beta chain features in type 1 diabetes. Isolated RNA was reverse transcribed in full, so expressed TCRB transcripts were sequenced. Libraries were prepared by immunoSEQ multiplex PCR; TCRdb keeps only in-frame clonotypes and omits some of them. The repertoire holds hundreds of thousands of clones, with around 28% as singletons. The source material was naive CD4+ T cells from blood. The receptors derive from a man between 18 and 29 years old in good health.

The genes are TRBV2 and TRBJ2-7, with D possibly matching TRBD1 (7 bases). There are 14 residues in the CDR3. V was trimmed by 10 bases and J by 4 bases, leaving 20 bases between them. CDR1 is SNHLY, CDR2 FYNNEI, per germline. The CDR3 spells CATRRRGQGYEQYF. The CDR3 DNA sequence: TGTGCCACCCGTCGGAGGGGGCAGGGGTACGAGCAGTACTTC.

This chain uses TRBV5-1 with TRBJ2-3; 8 bases align to TRBD2. The CDR3 is 14 amino acids. Germline lookup yields CDR1 SGHRS and CDR2 YFSETQ. The V gene end was trimmed by 4 bases and the J gene end by 4 bases; junction bases not matched to a gene: 5. CDR3 amino acids: CASSAPGLADTQYF. Here the CDR3 DNA reads TGCGCCAGCAGCGCCCCGGGACTAGCAGATACGCAGTATTTT. The whole variable domain, remainder taken from reference TRBV5-1 and TRBJ2-3, is KAGVTQTPRYLIKTRGQQVTLSCSPISGHRSVSWYQQTPGQGLQFLFEYFSETQRNKGNFPGRFSGRQFSNSRSEMNVSTLELGDSALYLCASSAPGLADTQYFGPGTRLTVL.

This chain links TRBV23-1 with TRBJ1-1; no clear D. TRBV23-1 is flagged as an ORF with uncertain function. Trimming cost V 3 bases and J 2 bases, with 7 bases left between them. The CDR3 is made up of 13 amino acids. The CDR3 here is CASSHRENTEAFF. In nucleotides, the CDR3 is TGCGCCAGCAGTCACCGGGAAAACACTGAAGCTTTCTTT.

On this clone itself: At one boundary the junction diverges from the germline segment, which might be a read error. The V and J genes are TRBV2 and TRBJ2-7; TRBD1 matches at 9 bases. This CDR3 has 11 residues. Germline V CDR1 and CDR2: SNHLY, FYNNEI. The CDR3 nucleotides are TGTGCCAGCAGTAATTGGGGACAGGGCCACTTC. Its translation: CASSNWGQGHF.

The V and J genes are TRBV30 and TRBJ1-1; D unresolved. The CDR3 is 13 residues long. CDR1 GTSNPN and CDR2 SVGIG come from the germline V gene (reference sequence). V was clipped by 0 bases and J by 3 bases, with 8 bases between them. The CDR3 nucleotides are TGTGCCTGGAGTGTACGGGTTTACACTGAAGCTTTCTTT. Protein sequence: CAWSVRVYTEAFF.

The V and J genes are TRBV11-2 and TRBJ2-5; 7 nucleotides agree with TRBD1. The CDR3 length is 14 residues. V shed 4 bases and J 4 bases; nucleotides not matched to a gene: 6. Germline-derived CDR1 and CDR2 are SGHAT and FQNNGV. The CDR3 nucleotides read TGTGCCAGCAGCTCGGACAGGACGGGAGAGACCCAGTACTTC. Amino acid sequence: CASSSDRTGETQYF.

This clone appeared a few times. V usage is TRBV5-1 and J usage is TRBJ2-7; 11 nucleotides agree with TRBD2. Per the germline V gene, CDR1 is SGHRS and CDR2 is YFSETQ. This CDR3 spans 18 amino acids. V was clipped by 0 bases and J by 0 bases; unmatched bases: 8. The CDR3 DNA sequence: TGCGCCAGCAGCTTGGGGCTGGGACTAGCGGAACTCTCCTACGAGCAGTACTTC. Translating gives CASSLGLGLAELSYEQYF. Together with reference TRBV5-1 and TRBJ2-7, the CDR3 gives the full variable domain: KAGVTQTPRYLIKTRGQQVTLSCSPISGHRSVSWYQQTPGQGLQFLFEYFSETQRNKGNFPGRFSGRQFSNSRSEMNVSTLELGDSALYLCASSLGLGLAELSYEQYFGPGTRLTVT.

The chain couples TRBV30 to TRBJ2-7; D call uncertain. Germline V gene data show CDR1 as GTSNPN and CDR2 as SVGIG (reference sequence). This CDR3 has 13 amino acids. The ends were cut back, 0 bases at V and 2 bases at J, with 8 bases in the middle. The CDR3: CAWSVGFPYEQYF. Here the CDR3 DNA reads TGTGCCTGGAGTGTGGGGTTCCCCTACGAGCAGTACTTC. Using reference TRBV30 and TRBJ2-7 for the parts outside the CDR3, the full variable domain is SQTIHQWPATLVQPVGSPLSLECTVEGTSNPNLYWYRQAAGRGLQLLFYSVGIGQISSEVPQNLSASRPQDRQFILSSKKLLLSDSGFYLCAWSVGFPYEQYFGPGTRLTVT.

Remarks on this clone: Distinct nucleotide sequences in the sample also encode this CDR3. The J gene is TRBJ1-2, the V gene TRBV28, with D uncertain. Germline CDR1 reads MDHEN; CDR2 reads SYDVKM. Trimming left V 6 bases short and J 4 bases short, with 3 bases between. The CDR3 extends over 10 amino acids. In nucleotides, the CDR3 is TGTGCCAGCAGCTCCTATGGCTACACCTTC. Its protein product is CASSSYGYTF.

This clone was seen only a few times. The rearrangement links TRBV10-3 to TRBJ2-3, with 9 bases fitting TRBD1. The junction had 8 bases not matched to a gene; V was cut back by 6 bases and J by 4 bases. Germline loops: CDR1 ENHRY, CDR2 SYGVKD. The CDR3 totals 15 residues. The CDR3: CAIRPDRGRADTQYF. For the CDR3, the DNA is TGTGCCATCAGACCGGACAGGGGCAGGGCAGATACGCAGTATTTT.

The genes are TRBV7-6 and TRBJ2-7; TRBD1 matches at 8 bases. With 0 bases clipped from V and 4 bases from J, the junction kept 11 bases outside the gene matches. The germline CDR1 and CDR2 sequences are SGHVS and FNYEAQ. The CDR3 spans 17 residues. Written as DNA, the CDR3 is TGTGCCAGCAGCTTAGCAGTGGCAGGGGGCAGCATTTACGAGCAGTACTTC. The encoded protein is CASSLAVAGGSIYEQYF.

This clone was seen more than once but under ten times. This chain connects TRBV13 to TRBJ2-7; 7 bases line up with TRBD1. CDR3 length equals 13 residues. V trimming: 5 bases; J trimming: 3 bases; junction bases outside the gene matches: 4. Germline V CDR1 and CDR2: PRHDT, FYEKMQ (reference sequence). CDR3 amino acids: CASSPRQGYEQYF. The CDR3 bases are TGTGCCAGCAGCCCGCGACAGGGCTACGAGCAGTACTTC.

The CDR3 DNA reads as TGTGCCAGCAGTGACAGAGTTGGGGAAAAACTGTTTTTT. It encodes CASSDRVGEKLFF. The rearrangement uses TRBV6-6 and TRBJ1-4; D is perhaps TRBD1 (5 bases). CDR3 size: 13 residues. With 5 bases removed from V and 8 bases from J, the gap between germline ends came to 12 bases. Germline-derived CDR1 and CDR2 are MNHNY and SVGAGI (reference sequence).

The J gene is TRBJ2-1, the V gene TRBV7-2; 12 bases are a match to TRBD2. The trim removed 4 bases at V and 6 bases at J, leaving 7 bases unmatched. The CDR3 has 16 amino acids. CDR1 SGHTA and CDR2 FQGNSA come from the germline V gene. CDR3 DNA sequence: TGTGCCAGCAGCTCAAACCTAGCGGGAGGGCCCAATGAGCAGTTCTTC. It is translated as CASSSNLAGGPNEQFF.

The V and J genes are TRBV29-1 and TRBJ2-3; 7 bases are shared with TRBD2. This CDR3 region has 14 residues. The trim removed 4 bases at V and 1 base at J, leaving 5 bases unmatched. CDR1 SQVTM and CDR2 ANQGSEA come from the germline V gene. The CDR3 DNA reads as TGCAGCGTTGGGGTGAGCGGGGGCACAGATACGCAGTATTTT. Its translation is CSVGVSGGTDTQYF.

The table lists this clone with a few counts. Other DNA sequences from this sample encode an identical CDR3 as well. This sequence joins TRBV5-1 and TRBJ2-7, with D tentatively TRBD1 or TRBD2 (5 bases each). With 0 bases removed from V and 4 bases from J, the gap between germline ends came to 8 bases. Germline V gene data show CDR1 as SGHRS and CDR2 as YFSETQ. The CDR3 has 13 amino acids. CDR3: CASSLVGTYEQYF. The CDR3 bases are TGCGCCAGCAGCTTGGTAGGGACGTACGAGCAGTACTTC.

This chain joins TRBV7-3 and TRBJ2-1; weak D call: TRBD2 (5 bases). Trimming took off 6 bases at V and 4 bases at J, with 16 bases between the two ends. The CDR3 loop spans 15 amino acids. Looked up from germline, CDR1 is SGHTA and CDR2 is FQGTGA. The CDR3 here is CASSSGVPGYNEQFF. CDR3 sequence (DNA): TGTGCCAGCAGTTCCGGGGTGCCGGGATACAATGAGCAGTTCTTC.

With respect to this clone: This sample includes further DNA sequences coding for the same CDR3. This chain links TRBV5-1 with TRBJ2-7; TRBD2 is a possible D gene (6 bases). The V gene lost 4 bases and the J gene lost 1 base, with 9 bases spanning the gap. This CDR3 contains 13 residues. Germline values: CDR1 SGHRS, CDR2 YFSETQ. The CDR3 region is CASSLTSSYEQYF. The DNA for the CDR3 is TGCGCCAGCAGCCTGACTAGTTCCTACGAGCAGTACTTC.

This clone was recorded a few times. The chain has TRBV30 and TRBJ2-7, with TRBD2 identical over 7 bases. V gave up 0 bases and J gave up 6 bases; unmatched junction bases: 5. CDR1 and CDR2 from the germline V gene are GTSNPN and SVGIG (reference sequence). CDR3 length equals 13 residues. Here the CDR3 reads CAWSVAGTLEQYF. The CDR3 DNA follows: TGTGCCTGGAGTGTAGCGGGAACTCTCGAGCAGTACTTC.